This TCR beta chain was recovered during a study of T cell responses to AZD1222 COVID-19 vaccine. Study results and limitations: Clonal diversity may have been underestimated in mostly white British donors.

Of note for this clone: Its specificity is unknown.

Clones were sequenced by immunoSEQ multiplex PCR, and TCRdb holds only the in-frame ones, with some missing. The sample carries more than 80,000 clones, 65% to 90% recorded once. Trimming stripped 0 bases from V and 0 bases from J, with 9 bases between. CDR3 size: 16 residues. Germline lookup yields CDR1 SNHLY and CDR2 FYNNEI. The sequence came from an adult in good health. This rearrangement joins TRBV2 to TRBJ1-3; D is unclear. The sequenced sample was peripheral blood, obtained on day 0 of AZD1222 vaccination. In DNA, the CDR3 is TGTGCCAGCAGTGAAGCGCTTAGGTTCTCTGGAAACACCATATATTTT. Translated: CASSEALRFSGNTIYF.